The 22 T cell receptor beta chains presented below share a single source sample, sequenced in a study of early T cells in non-severe SARS-CoV-2 infection (dated by TCRdb to 2020 to 2022). The library was generated by 5' RACE. Sequenced using a NextSeq 500. Starting from the raw public reads, TCRdb applied fastp trimming at Q25, assembled clones with MiXCR and retained in-frame beta chains. Entries are consolidated by CDR3 protein sequence, retaining the most common genes and DNA. A total of some 45,000 distinct CDR3 sequences appear in this sample, 4% to 4.5% of them only once. Roughly 3% of the sample is taken by the ten largest. Sequenced sample: whole blood. The source of these receptors is an adult who was a healthcare worker with PCR-confirmed SARS-CoV-2 infection or an uninfected control (not recorded which).

A few counts support this clonotype. V and J are TRBV9 and TRBJ2-1, with D maybe TRBD2 (6 bases). The V end lost 0 bases, the J end lost 2 bases, and 12 bases lay between the germline ends. In germline, CDR1 is SGDLS, CDR2 YYNGEE. The CDR3 totals 16 residues. CDR3 bases: TGTGCCAGCAGCGTAGCGGCGGGGCGTACCTACAATGAGCAGTTCTTC. It encodes CASSVAAGRTYNEQFF.

This clonotype was counted ten times or more. The J gene is TRBJ1-1, the V gene TRBV10-3, with D maybe TRBD1 (6 bases). Germline values: CDR1 ENHRY, CDR2 SYGVKD. This CDR3 is 14 amino acids long. Between the trimmed V and J ends, which lost 6 bases and 3 bases, there was a span of 14 bases. The CDR3 loop is CAISGRGRDTEAFF. The DNA of the CDR3 is TGTGCCATCAGCGGGAGGGGGAGAGACACTGAAGCTTTCTTT.

This clonotype was counted many times. At one boundary the junction diverges from the germline segment, which might be a read error. The CDR3 DNA reads TGCGCCAGCTCGCGCGGGGGGGCCTCCTACAATGAGCAGTTCTTC. Translation: CASSRGGASYNEQFF. The chain carries TRBV3-1 and TRBJ2-1; 9 bases map to TRBD2. The CDR3 is made up of 15 amino acids. Per germline, CDR1 LGHDT and CDR2 YNNKEL (reference sequence).

This clonotype was seen ten or more times. The CDR3 DNA sequence: TGTGCCAGCAGCCCTGGACTAGCGCCCTACGAGCAGTACTTC. Its protein product is CASSPGLAPYEQYF. The chain combines TRBV11-2 with TRBJ2-7; 9 nucleotides line up with TRBD2. There are 14 residues in the CDR3. The germline gives CDR1 SGHAT, CDR2 FQNNGV. V trimming: 5 bases; J trimming: 2 bases; junction bases outside the gene matches: 4.

The J gene is TRBJ1-2, the V gene TRBV3-1; perhaps TRBD1 as D (6 bases). The CDR3 covers 15 residues. Germline V gene lookup returns CDR1 LGHDT and CDR2 YNNKEL (reference sequence). Trimming took 4 bases from V and 8 from J, leaving 20 bases between them. CDR3 coding DNA: TGTGCCAGCAGCCCCCAACAGGGTGTGTTGGCCGGCTACACCTTC. Its protein product is CASSPQQGVLAGYTF.

This clonotype was counted at least ten times. The gene calls are TRBV5-6 and TRBJ2-7; D gene uncertain. The germline V and J ends were trimmed by 0 bases and 0 bases, with 10 bases remaining between them. Germline lookup yields CDR1 SGHDT and CDR2 YYEEEE. CDR3 size: 15 residues. The CDR3 is CASSLERENSYEQYF. The CDR3 DNA is TGTGCCAGCAGCTTGGAAAGGGAAAACTCCTACGAGCAGTACTTC.

This clonotype occurred many times. The chain is built from TRBV29-1 and TRBJ2-5; the D call may be TRBD1 or TRBD2 (6 bases each). Trimming took off 4 bases at V and 4 bases at J, with 13 bases between the two ends. CDR3 length: 13 residues. Looked up from germline, CDR1 is SQVTM and CDR2 is ANQGSEA. CDR3 sequence: CSVVGGLRETQYF. Written as DNA, the CDR3 is TGCAGCGTTGTTGGGGGGCTTCGAGAGACCCAGTACTTC.

There are many counts of this clonotype. The chain combines TRBV29-1 with TRBJ2-1; 7 bases align to TRBD1. The CDR3 covers 12 residues. Germline V CDR1 and CDR2: SQVTM, ANQGSEA. V dropped 7 bases and J dropped 4; count of bases not matched to a gene: 4. This CDR3 is CSAWDSYNEQFF. Written as DNA, the CDR3 is TGCAGCGCATGGGACAGTTACAATGAGCAGTTCTTC.

In this sample, this clonotype turned up many times. The rearrangement joins TRBV5-1 to TRBJ2-2; the D is unclear. The CDR3 totals 15 residues. The germline V gene has CDR1 SGHRS and CDR2 YFSETQ. V lost 4 bases, J lost 2 bases, and 12 bases lay in between. CDR3 sequence: CASSPVPGNTGELFF. CDR3 coding DNA: TGCGCCAGCAGCCCCGTCCCTGGCAACACCGGGGAGCTGTTTTTT.

This clonotype was counted ten times or more. V usage is TRBV7-2 and J usage is TRBJ2-1, with TRBD2 matching over 12 bases. CDR3 length: 19 residues. Germline V gene lookup returns CDR1 SGHTA and CDR2 FQGNSA. The V gene end was trimmed by 5 bases and the J gene end by 3 bases; junction bases not matched to a gene: 14. In DNA form, the CDR3 reads TGTGCCAGCAGCCGAGGACTAGCGGGGTGGACACAAATCTACAATGAGCAGTTCTTC. The encoded protein is CASSRGLAGWTQIYNEQFF.

Notes on this clonotype: With a much larger clone just one base away, this may be a read error. The chain has TRBV12-3 or TRBV12-4 and TRBJ2-1; 10 nucleotides align to TRBD2. The CDR3 contains 18 residues. The CDR3 bases are TGTGTCAGCAGGGACCTAGCGGGAGTCTGGAGCTCCTACAATGAGCAGTTCTTC. Its translation is CVSRDLAGVWSSYNEQFF.

Ten or more counts support this clonotype. This chain uses TRBV12-3 or TRBV12-4 with TRBJ2-4, with 12 bases that match TRBD2. The CDR3 extends over 17 amino acids. The trim removed 7 bases at V and 5 bases at J, leaving 12 bases unmatched. CDR3 amino acids: CASTTASGRARQNIQYF. The CDR3 region has the DNA TGTGCCAGCACCACCGCTAGCGGGAGGGCCCGGCAAAACATTCAGTACTTC.

The DNA of the CDR3 is TGCAGCGCCCGGGACAGGGAGAATCAGCCCCAGCATTTT. Its protein is CSARDRENQPQHF. The V call is TRBV29-1, the J call TRBJ1-5, with TRBD1 matching over 9 bases. Germline lookup yields CDR1 SQVTM and CDR2 ANQGSEA. The CDR3 has 13 amino acids. Unmatched junction bases numbered 5, after V lost 7 bases and J lost 4 bases.

This clonotype was detected many times. The chain is built from TRBV6-1 and TRBJ2-1; D perhaps matches TRBD2 (6 bases). Germline lookup yields CDR1 MNHNS and CDR2 SASEGT. CDR3 length: 15 amino acids. V was clipped by 7 bases and J by 1 base, with 14 bases between them. CDR3 residues: CASIRRAASYNEQFF. CDR3 DNA sequence: TGTGCCAGCATCAGGAGGGCCGCGTCCTACAATGAGCAGTTCTTC.

This clonotype was picked up many times. This chain joins TRBV11-2 and TRBJ2-1, with D unclear. V shed 5 bases and J shed 8 bases, with 10 bases lying between them. This CDR3 spans 12 amino acids. Germline values: CDR1 SGHAT, CDR2 FQNNGV. CDR3: CASSPHWDEQFF. The CDR3 DNA follows: TGTGCCAGCAGCCCCCATTGGGATGAGCAGTTCTTC.

In this sample, this clonotype turned up many times. V is TRBV20-1 and J is TRBJ2-1, with 12 bases matching TRBD2. The length of the CDR3 is 13 residues. Germline lookup yields CDR1 DFQATT and CDR2 SNEGSKA (reference sequence). Here the CDR3 reads CSGLAGGPYEQFF. As DNA, the CDR3 is TGCAGCGGTCTAGCGGGAGGGCCCTATGAGCAGTTCTTC.

This clonotype occurred many times. The genes are TRBV6-6 and TRBJ1-5; TRBD1 matches at 7 bases. This CDR3 spans 14 amino acids. Trimming took 5 bases from V and 1 from J; bases not matched to a gene: 2. Germline V gene sequence: CDR1 MNHNY, CDR2 SVGAGI (reference sequence). This CDR3 is CASSPGQSNQPQHF. In nucleotides, the CDR3 is TGTGCCAGCAGTCCGGGACAGAGCAATCAGCCCCAGCATTTT.

The chain combines TRBV2 with TRBJ2-5, with D possibly TRBD2 on 6 matching bases. Trimming removed 6 bases at V and 5 bases at J, with 13 bases between. The CDR3 consists of 13 residues. The V gene's germline CDR1 is SNHLY and CDR2 FYNNEI. The CDR3 protein is CASSDLAGETQYF. The CDR3 DNA reads TGTGCCAGCAGCGACTTGGCGGGGGAGACCCAGTACTTC.

This clonotype was detected many times. The chain is built from TRBV4-1 and TRBJ2-7; 8 nucleotides match TRBD2. After removal of 3 bases from V and 5 bases from J, the junction contained 12 bases not matched to a gene. CDR1 is MGHRA and CDR2 is YSYEKL in the germline V gene. The CDR3 covers 16 residues. CDR3 coding DNA: TGCGCCAGCAGCCATCCGGTTCGGGGGGGGCGAAACGAGCAGTACTTC. It yields the protein CASSHPVRGGRNEQYF.

This clonotype was detected many times. The CDR3 protein is CASSYYGYTF. Written as DNA, the CDR3 is TGTGCCAGCAGTTACTATGGCTACACCTTC. The chain links TRBV6-6 to TRBJ1-2; D uncertain. V lost 1 base, J lost 6 bases, and 0 bases lay in between. The CDR3 contains 10 residues. Germline V CDR1 and CDR2: MNHNY, SVGAGI (reference sequence).

The sample holds a few counts of this clonotype. The rearrangement uses TRBV12-3 or TRBV12-4 and TRBJ2-7, with unresolved D. V gave up 2 bases and J gave up 7 bases, with 9 bases separating them. The CDR3 runs 12 residues. The CDR3 is CASSLYPREQYF. DNA for the CDR3: TGTGCCAGCAGTTTATACCCTAGGGAGCAGTACTTC.

This clonotype was counted many times. V and J are TRBV11-2 and TRBJ2-2; 10 bases line up with TRBD2. With 0 bases clipped from V and 7 bases from J, the junction kept 5 bases outside the gene matches. The CDR3 runs to 16 residues. Germline CDR1 SGHAT, CDR2 FQNNGV. The CDR3 DNA reads TGTGCCAGCAGCTTAGATGCCGGACTAGCGGACGGGGAGCTGTTTTTT. It translates to CASSLDAGLADGELFF.